The 7 T cell receptor beta chains in this list originate from one sample, sequenced in a study of blood T cell repertoires in COVID-19. TCRdb's copy holds only in-frame clones and misses some; the assay was immunoSEQ multiplex PCR. The sample yields about 200,000 clones, 75% to 85% seen once. The sequenced sample was PBMCs or T cells enriched from blood (not recorded which). The receptors originated from a man aged 40-49 years who had recovered from COVID-19.

The chain carries TRBV9 and TRBJ2-5, with a tentative D call TRBD1 (6 bases). This CDR3 region has 14 residues. CDR1 and CDR2 (germline): SGDLS, YYNGEE. The ends were cut back, 4 bases at V and 5 bases at J, with 15 bases in the middle. In nucleotides, the CDR3 is TGTGCCAGCAGCTCGATGCAGGGGTCGGAGACCCAGTACTTC. This gives the protein CASSSMQGSETQYF. The full variable domain, with the rest looked up from reference TRBV9 and TRBJ2-5, is DSGVTQTPKHLITATGQRVTLRCSPRSGDLSVYWYQQSLDQGLQFLIQYYNGEERAKGNILERFSAQQFPDLHSELNLSSLELGDSALYFCASSSMQGSETQYFGPGTRLLVL.

This clone was counted a few times. The chain is built from TRBV6-1 and TRBJ1-5; the D gene is possibly TRBD1 (5 bases). Trimming cost V 3 bases and J 4 bases, with 19 bases left between them. Germline V gene sequence: CDR1 MNHNS, CDR2 SASEGT. The CDR3 totals 17 residues. The CDR3 DNA reads as TGTGCCAGCAGTGACTTTTCCAGGGAAGGGGCGAATCAGCCCCAGCATTTT. This gives the protein CASSDFSREGANQPQHF.

This chain joins TRBV7-2 and TRBJ2-1; TRBD2 aligns across 13 bases. Germline CDR1 reads SGHTA; CDR2 reads FQGNSA. V lost 1 base, J lost 7 bases, and 10 bases stayed unmatched. CDR3 length equals 18 residues. CDR3 DNA sequence: TGTGCCAGCAGCTTAGTGGTATCGGTGACTAGCGGGAGGAATGAGCAGTTCTTC. Protein: CASSLVVSVTSGRNEQFF.

The rearrangement uses TRBV4-3 and TRBJ2-3; 11 positions agree with TRBD2. The CDR3 contains 20 residues. With V trimmed by 0 bases and J by 5 bases, 16 bases remained unmatched. CDR1 LGHNA and CDR2 YSLEER come from the germline V gene. The DNA for the CDR3 is TGCGCCAGCAGCCAAGATTTGCCTAGCGGGAGGCTGGGGGGAAAAGATACGCAGTATTTT. Protein: CASSQDLPSGRLGGKDTQYF.

The V call is TRBV11-2, the J call TRBJ2-7; 10 bases agree with TRBD1. Trimming at V came to 4 bases and at J to 3 bases, leaving 9 bases not matched to a gene. CDR1 and CDR2 (germline): SGHAT, FQNNGV. This CDR3 has 16 residues. The CDR3 nucleotides read TGTGCCAGCAGCTCAATGCGCCGGGACAGGGGCTACGAGCAGTACTTC. It is translated as CASSSMRRDRGYEQYF.

The chain's CDR3 is CASSSRQDRWQKLFF. The DNA of the CDR3 is TGTGCCAGCAGCTCCCGACAGGACAGGTGGCAAAAACTGTTTTTT. This rearrangement joins TRBV5-6 to TRBJ1-4; TRBD1 aligns across 7 bases. Trimming at V came to 3 bases and at J to 9 bases, leaving 11 bases not matched to a gene. Germline CDR1 SGHDT, CDR2 YYEEEE. There are 15 residues in the CDR3.

The chain uses TRBV10-3 and TRBJ2-2; no firm D call. Per germline, CDR1 ENHRY and CDR2 SYGVKD. The CDR3 has 12 amino acids. V was shortened by 7 bases and J by 6 bases, with 9 bases between the two germline ends. The CDR3 region has the DNA TGTGCCATCAAGAGGAGCGCCGGGGAGCTGTTTTTT. Translating gives CAIKRSAGELFF.